This paragraph covers one TCR beta chain sequence. Germline CDR1 and CDR2: SGHRS and YFSETQ. With 4 bases clipped from V and 0 bases from J, the junction kept 4 bases outside the gene matches. The CDR3 length is 15 residues. The entry originates in a study of blood T cell repertoires in COVID-19. In the study overall: In each case, the material was cDNA or gDNA derived from T cells, B-cell-depleted T cells, or PBMCs.

Clones were read by immunoSEQ multiplex PCR, and TCRdb kept only the in-frame ones, dropping some. The sample lists about 94,000 clones; approximately 83% were seen once. This rearrangement joins TRBV5-1 to TRBJ1-1; TRBD1 matches 9 bases. The TCR originated in a man in his sixties with acute or convalescent COVID-19. The specimen was peripheral blood. Written as DNA, the CDR3 is TGCGCCAGCAGCGCACAGGGGGCCATGAACACTGAAGCTTTCTTT. Translated: CASSAQGAMNTEAFF.